These 14 T cell receptor beta chains were all obtained from the same sample, sequenced in a study of shared clonotypes between healthy human individuals. TCRdb's copy holds only in-frame clones and misses some; the assay was immunoSEQ multiplex PCR. Of around 940,000 clones listed, 76% are singletons. The sample comprised memory CD4+ T cells sorted from blood. Regarding subset: CD45RA-negative fraction. The receptors stem from a man aged 18 to 30 in good health.

This clone appeared once. V usage is TRBV25-1 and J usage is TRBJ1-4, with 8 bases that match TRBD1. The trim removed 3 bases at V and 5 bases at J, leaving 5 bases unmatched. CDR3 length: 15 amino acids. CDR1 is MGHDK and CDR2 is SYGVNS in the germline V gene. This CDR3 is CASSDRTGRNEKLFF. The CDR3 DNA follows: TGTGCCAGCAGTGACCGGACAGGGAGAAATGAAAAACTGTTTTTT.

A few counts support this clone. The rearrangement links TRBV6-6 to TRBJ2-5, with 9 bases matching TRBD1. Germline V gene lookup returns CDR1 MNHNY and CDR2 SVGAGI (reference sequence). After removal of 6 bases from V and 4 bases from J, the junction contained 9 bases not matched to a gene. CDR3 length equals 15 residues. The CDR3 nucleotides read TGTGCCAGCAGCCGCTGGGGACAGGGAGGAGAGACCCAGTACTTC. Translated: CASSRWGQGGETQYF.

The chain links TRBV4-1 to TRBJ2-2; D is ambiguous. With 4 bases removed from V and 5 bases from J, the gap between germline ends came to 14 bases. This CDR3 has 15 residues. The V gene's germline CDR1 is MGHRA and CDR2 YSYEKL. Here the CDR3 reads CASSPTRASTGELFF. CDR3 in DNA: TGCGCCAGCAGCCCAACAAGGGCCTCTACCGGGGAGCTGTTTTTT.

V usage is TRBV6-5 and J usage is TRBJ1-2; no reliable D call. Trimming stripped 3 bases from V and 8 bases from J, with 13 bases between. In germline, CDR1 is MNHEY, CDR2 SVGAGI. This CDR3 region has 13 residues. This chain's CDR3 is CASSYSLAYGYTF. CDR3 sequence (DNA): TGTGCCAGCAGTTATTCCCTTGCGTACGGCTACACCTTC.

The chain uses TRBV6-1 and TRBJ1-2; D is unclear. V was clipped by 3 bases and J by 3 bases, with 14 bases between them. This CDR3 region has 15 residues. CDR1 and CDR2 (germline): MNHNS, SASEGT. For the CDR3, the DNA is TGTGCCAGCAGTGATCAGGCGCTCCTACACTATGGCTACACCTTC. It translates to CASSDQALLHYGYTF.

The chain carries TRBV30 and TRBJ2-2, with no clear D. V dropped 2 bases and J dropped 7 bases, with 5 bases sitting between them. The CDR3 spans 11 residues. CDR1 and CDR2 (germline): GTSNPN, SVGIG (reference sequence). CDR3 protein: CAWSRVGELFF. The CDR3 region has the DNA TGTGCCTGGAGTAGGGTCGGGGAGCTGTTTTTT.

In this sample, this clone turned up a few times. The sample contains more than one DNA sequence encoding this CDR3. The rearrangement uses TRBV5-1 and TRBJ1-1; 11 bases map to TRBD1. From germline, CDR1 is SGHRS and CDR2 YFSETQ. V lost 0 bases, J lost 2 bases, and 0 bases stayed unmatched. This CDR3 is 15 amino acids long. CDR3 in amino acids: CASSLGTGGNTEAFF. For the CDR3, the DNA is TGCGCCAGCAGCTTGGGGACAGGGGGCAACACTGAAGCTTTCTTT. Based on the CDR3 plus reference TRBV5-1 and TRBJ1-1, the full variable domain is KAGVTQTPRYLIKTRGQQVTLSCSPISGHRSVSWYQQTPGQGLQFLFEYFSETQRNKGNFPGRFSGRQFSNSRSEMNVSTLELGDSALYLCASSLGTGGNTEAFFGQGTRLTVV.

The V call is TRBV19, the J call TRBJ2-7; 10 bases are shared with TRBD2. With V trimmed by 10 bases and J by 7 bases, 10 bases remained unmatched. CDR1 LNHDA and CDR2 SQIVND come from the germline V gene (reference sequence). This CDR3 has 13 amino acids. The CDR3 DNA follows: TGTGCCACTCGCAAGTCACTAGCGGGAGAGCAGTACTTC. Amino acid sequence: CATRKSLAGEQYF.

The chain recombines TRBV28 with TRBJ2-3, with 8 bases that match TRBD1. With 6 bases clipped from V and 2 bases from J, the junction kept 4 bases outside the gene matches. This CDR3 is built from 14 residues. The germline CDR1 and CDR2 sequences are MDHEN and SYDVKM. The CDR3, as DNA: TGTGCCAGCAGGACAGGGGAGCCCACAGATACGCAGTATTTT. Translated: CASRTGEPTDTQYF.

This clone appeared a few times. This rearrangement joins TRBV14 to TRBJ1-1, with 7 bases that match TRBD1. V gave up 5 bases and J gave up 11 bases; unmatched junction bases: 14. Germline V CDR1 and CDR2: SGHDN, FVKESK. CDR3 length equals 14 residues. The CDR3 sequence is CASSFLGQTSGAFF. CDR3 nucleotide sequence: TGTGCCAGCAGCTTCCTGGGACAGACAAGTGGGGCTTTCTTT.

The chain has TRBV18 and TRBJ2-7; no definite D call. The germline V and J ends were trimmed by 1 base and 5 bases, with 6 bases remaining between them. This CDR3 has 12 residues. Germline loops: CDR1 KGHSH, CDR2 LQKENI. This CDR3 is CASSPQLDEQYF. CDR3 DNA: TGTGCCAGCTCACCACAGTTAGACGAGCAGTACTTC.

This sequence joins TRBV7-9 and TRBJ1-6; the D gene is possibly TRBD1 (6 bases). Germline CDR1 and CDR2: SEHNR and FQNEAQ (reference sequence). This CDR3 region has 15 residues. V lost 5 bases, J lost 8 bases, and 16 bases lay in between. In DNA form, the CDR3 reads TGTGCCAGCAGCCTCGTAAGACAGGCAGATTCACCCCTCCACTTT. This sequence encodes CASSLVRQADSPLHF.

The V call is TRBV11-2, the J call TRBJ1-1, with D perhaps matching TRBD1 (6 bases). The germline CDR1 and CDR2 sequences are SGHAT and FQNNGV. The CDR3 runs to 15 residues. The V end was cut by 5 bases, the J end by 1 base, with 14 bases between. Written as DNA, the CDR3 is TGTGCCAGCAGCGGCCGAAGGGGGGAGAACACTGAAGCTTTCTTT. Encoded protein: CASSGRRGENTEAFF. Full variable domain (remainder filled in from reference TRBV11-2 and TRBJ1-1): EAGVAQSPRYKIIEKRQSVAFWCNPISGHATLYWYQQILGQGPKLLIQFQNNGVVDDSQLPKDRFSAERLKGVDSTLKIQPAKLEDSAVYLCASSGRRGENTEAFFGQGTRLTVV.

The J gene is TRBJ2-1, the V gene TRBV6-1, with 7 nucleotides matching TRBD1. This CDR3 comprises 15 residues. Trimming at V came to 10 bases and at J to 0 bases, leaving 9 bases not matched to a gene. Germline CDR1 MNHNS, CDR2 SASEGT. Here the CDR3 DNA reads TGTGCCACCACAGAGGACAGGAGCTCCTACAATGAGCAGTTCTTC. This codes for CATTEDRSSYNEQFF.